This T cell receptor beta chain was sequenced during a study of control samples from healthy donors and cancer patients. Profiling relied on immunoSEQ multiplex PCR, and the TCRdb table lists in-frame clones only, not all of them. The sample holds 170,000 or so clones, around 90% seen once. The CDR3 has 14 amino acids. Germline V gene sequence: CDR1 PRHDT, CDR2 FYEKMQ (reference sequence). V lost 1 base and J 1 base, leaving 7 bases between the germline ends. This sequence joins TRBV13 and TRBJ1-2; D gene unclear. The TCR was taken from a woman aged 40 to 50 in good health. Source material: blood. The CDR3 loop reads CASSLERSNYGYTF. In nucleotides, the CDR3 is TGTGCCAGCAGCTTAGAGCGGAGTAACTATGGCTACACCTTC.